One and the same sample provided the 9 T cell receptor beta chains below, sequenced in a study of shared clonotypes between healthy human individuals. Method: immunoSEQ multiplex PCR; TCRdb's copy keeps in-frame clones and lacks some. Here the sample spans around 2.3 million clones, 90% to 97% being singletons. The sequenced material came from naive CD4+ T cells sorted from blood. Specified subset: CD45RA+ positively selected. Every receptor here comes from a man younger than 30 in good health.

The DNA of the CDR3 is TGTGCCAGCAGCTCCAGGGGGCGAGAGACCCAGTACTTC. It yields the protein CASSSRGRETQYF. The chain combines TRBV7-9 with TRBJ2-5; TRBD1 matches 8 bases. J was trimmed by 4 bases and V by 4 bases; bases with no gene match: 2. This CDR3 has 13 residues. CDR1 and CDR2 (germline): SEHNR, FQNEAQ (reference sequence).

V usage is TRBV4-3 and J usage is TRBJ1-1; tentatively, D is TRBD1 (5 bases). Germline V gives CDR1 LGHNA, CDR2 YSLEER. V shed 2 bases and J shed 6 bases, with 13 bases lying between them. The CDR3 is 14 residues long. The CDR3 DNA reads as TGCGCCAGCAGCCAATTAGGGGTGCGCGCTGAAGCTTTCTTT. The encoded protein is CASSQLGVRAEAFF.

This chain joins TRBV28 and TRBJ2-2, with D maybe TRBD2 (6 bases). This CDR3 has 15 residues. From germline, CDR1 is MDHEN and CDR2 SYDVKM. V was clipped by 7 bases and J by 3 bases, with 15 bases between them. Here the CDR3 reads CASTLGGQDTGELFF. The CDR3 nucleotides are TGTGCCAGCACCCTTGGAGGGCAGGACACCGGGGAGCTGTTTTTT.

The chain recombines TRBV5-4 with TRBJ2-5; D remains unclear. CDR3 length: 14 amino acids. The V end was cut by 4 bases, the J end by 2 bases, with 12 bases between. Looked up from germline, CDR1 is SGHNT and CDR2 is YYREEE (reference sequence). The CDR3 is CASSLGAVQETQYF. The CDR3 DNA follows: TGTGCCAGCAGCCTTGGAGCTGTACAAGAGACCCAGTACTTC. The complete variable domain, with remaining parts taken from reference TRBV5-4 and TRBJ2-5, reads ETGVTQSPTHLIKTRGQQVTLRCSSQSGHNTVSWYQQALGQGPQFIFQYYREEENGRGNFPPRFSGLQFPNYSSELNVNALELDDSALYLCASSLGAVQETQYFGPGTRLLVL.

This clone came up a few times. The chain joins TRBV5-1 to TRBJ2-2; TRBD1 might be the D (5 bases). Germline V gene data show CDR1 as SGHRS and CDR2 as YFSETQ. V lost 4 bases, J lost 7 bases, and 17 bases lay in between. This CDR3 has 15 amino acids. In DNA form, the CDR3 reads TGCGCCAGCAGCGTGCTAGAAGGGGCGGTCGGGGAGCTGTTTTTT. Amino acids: CASSVLEGAVGELFF.

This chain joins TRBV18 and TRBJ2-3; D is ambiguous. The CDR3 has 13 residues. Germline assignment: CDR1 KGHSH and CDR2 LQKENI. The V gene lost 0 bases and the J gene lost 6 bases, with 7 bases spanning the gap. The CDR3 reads CASSPPLVDTQYF. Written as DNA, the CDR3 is TGTGCCAGCTCACCACCGCTGGTCGATACGCAGTATTTT.

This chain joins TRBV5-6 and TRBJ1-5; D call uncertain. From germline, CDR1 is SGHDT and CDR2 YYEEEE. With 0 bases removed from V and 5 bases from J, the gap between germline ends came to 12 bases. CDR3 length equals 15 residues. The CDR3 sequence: CASSLGPGADQPQHF. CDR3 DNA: TGTGCCAGCAGCTTGGGTCCTGGAGCGGATCAGCCCCAGCATTTT.

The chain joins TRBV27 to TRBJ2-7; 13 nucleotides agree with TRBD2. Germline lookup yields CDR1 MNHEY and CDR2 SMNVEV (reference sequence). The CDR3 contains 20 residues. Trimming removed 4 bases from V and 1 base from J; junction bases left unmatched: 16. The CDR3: CASSYRGGLAGRIESYEQYF. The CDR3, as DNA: TGTGCCAGCAGTTACCGTGGGGGACTAGCGGGACGAATCGAGTCCTACGAGCAGTACTTC.

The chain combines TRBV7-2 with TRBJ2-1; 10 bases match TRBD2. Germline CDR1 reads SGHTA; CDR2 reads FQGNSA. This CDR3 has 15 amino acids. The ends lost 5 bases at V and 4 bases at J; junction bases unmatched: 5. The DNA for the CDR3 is TGTGCCAGCAGCCAAGGACTAGCGGTTTACAATGAGCAGTTCTTC. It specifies CASSQGLAVYNEQFF.